Detailed here is one T cell receptor (beta chain). This clone was seen more than once but under ten times. Its antigen remains undetermined. The read is 3 residues too short to cover the CDR3 end, so that end is filled in from the germline J gene. These data come from a study of T cell clonality in common variable immunodeficiency (dated by TCRdb to about 2015). On the study overall, not on this receptor specifically: CVID TCRbeta sequences reportedly showed fewer deletions and N-nucleotide insertions and lacked highly modified clones with 13 or more V deletions. Correlations between repertoire features and clinical complications were limited by patient heterogeneity within the CVID cohort. Even though DNA input was the same, control samples had an average of about 89,000 unique sequences each, compared with some 32,000 in CVID samples. It was noted by the authors that sequencing of the repertoires of T cell subpopulations would be needed to clarify the cause of the increased clonality in CVID. Fewer TCRbeta clones were shared among CVID subjects than among healthy controls (p < 0.0001). TCRbeta clonality was higher in CVID subjects than in healthy controls (t-test p = 0.018), and the increase was most characteristic of about a third of subjects.

Standard criteria, namely reduction of serum IgG, IgA and/or IgM below the normal range together with specific antibody deficiency, were applied for the diagnosis of CVID. There were about 43 subjects in the CVID group (roughly 15 female and 29 male), ranging in age from about 9 to 65 years, with a mean age of 40. Most of the CVID patients and most of the healthy controls were of Caucasian heritage. Replacement immunoglobulin therapy had been administered to all CVID subjects for at least one year at the time of study participation. No CVID subject was ill or taking immunomodulatory or immunosuppressive medication when blood was collected. Heparinized peripheral whole blood samples of about 5 to 8.5 ml were collected from each donor. Genomic DNA from adults with common variable immune deficiency (CVID) and from healthy adult controls was used for sequencing of TCRbeta CDR3 repertoires. Diluted blood was density-centrifuged over Hypaque 1077 or Ficoll-Paque to isolate peripheral blood mononuclear cells. Unsorted mononuclear cells served as the source of genomic DNA, which was extracted either by Qiagen column purification or by a centrifugation-based method.

Equivalent amounts of genomic DNA from CVID and control samples were used as sequencing input. For every sample, a 60 bp segment covering the rearranged TCRbeta CDR3 region was amplified and then sequenced. The immunoSEQ assay, a bias-corrected multiplex PCR combined with high-throughput sequencing, was used for TCRbeta amplification. Per the original workflow: Every unique nucleotide sequence counted as a clone and was annotated with V, D and J genes, copy number and frequency. Sequences were labeled productive if in frame, and non-productive if out of frame or containing stop codons. As previously described, clonality was computed from Shannon's entropy. The predicted amino acid sequences of productive clones were used to derive mean CDR3 Kyte-Doolittle hydropathy. Hierarchical clustering of scaled V gene usage was performed with the R hclust function using Manhattan distance and complete linkage. To assess clone sharing by CDR3 amino acid sequence, 12 repertoires per group were resampled over 100 rounds. Repertoires were searched for roughly 70 published EBV-specific and approximately 240 published CMV-specific TCRbeta sequences. After a couple of CVID samples that produced fewer than 10,000 sequences were dropped from the analysis, around 41 CVID repertoires remained. The table was pulled from immuneACCESS by TCRdb, which kept in-frame rearrangements only. Such tables lose some clones; where checked, under half of the loss comes from unresolved V genes, and the rest has no known cause. V and J calls and clone size come straight from that table; D and trimming were deduced from the DNA. Across this sample, around 13,000 clones were tabulated and none appeared just once. Of the sample, 7% to 9.5% is held by the ten largest clones.

Trimming at the junction amounts to 3 bases on V and 7 bases on J, and the germline ends lie 16 bases apart. The CDR3 runs 15 amino acids, cysteine and phenylalanine included. Sequencing covers 36 bases of the CDR3, shown here with the frame starting at base 1. As encoded in the germline V gene, CDR1 is SGHTA while CDR2 is FQGNSA. The receptor chain draws on TRBV7-2 and TRBJ1-5, with an unclear D gene assignment. Input material: peripheral blood mononuclear cells. The receptor comes from a human donor with common variable immunodeficiency. The CDR3 reads as follows: CASSLSWVAGQPQHF. The sequenced CDR3 bases are TGTGCCAGCAGCTTGAGTTGGGTAGCCGGCCAGCCC.